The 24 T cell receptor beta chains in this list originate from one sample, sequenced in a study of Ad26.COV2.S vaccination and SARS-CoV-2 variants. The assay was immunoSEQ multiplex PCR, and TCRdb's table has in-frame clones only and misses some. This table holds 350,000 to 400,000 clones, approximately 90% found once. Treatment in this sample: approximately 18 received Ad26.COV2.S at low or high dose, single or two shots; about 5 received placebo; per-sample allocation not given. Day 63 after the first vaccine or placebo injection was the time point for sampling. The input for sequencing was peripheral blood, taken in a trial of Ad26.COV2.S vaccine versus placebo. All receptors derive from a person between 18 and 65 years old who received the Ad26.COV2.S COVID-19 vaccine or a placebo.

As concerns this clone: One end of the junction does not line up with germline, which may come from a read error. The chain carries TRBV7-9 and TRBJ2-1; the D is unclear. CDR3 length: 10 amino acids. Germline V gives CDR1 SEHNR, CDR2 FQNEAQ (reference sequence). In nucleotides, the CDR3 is TGTGCCAGCAGCAACAACGAGCAGTTCTTC. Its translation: CASSNNEQFF.

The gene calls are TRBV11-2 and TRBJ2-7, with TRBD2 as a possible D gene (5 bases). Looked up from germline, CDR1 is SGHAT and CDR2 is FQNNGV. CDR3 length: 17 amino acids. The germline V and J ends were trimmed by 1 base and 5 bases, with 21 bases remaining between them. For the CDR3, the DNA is TGTGCCAGCAGCTTAGGCCTCCACGACTATAATAAGGACGAGCAGTACTTC. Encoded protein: CASSLGLHDYNKDEQYF.

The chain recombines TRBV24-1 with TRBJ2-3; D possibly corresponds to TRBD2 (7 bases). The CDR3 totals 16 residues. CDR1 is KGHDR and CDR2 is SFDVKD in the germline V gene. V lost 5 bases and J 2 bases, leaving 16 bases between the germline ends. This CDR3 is CATSGTEGGNTDTQYF. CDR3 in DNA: TGTGCCACCAGTGGAACGGAGGGGGGGAACACAGATACGCAGTATTTT.

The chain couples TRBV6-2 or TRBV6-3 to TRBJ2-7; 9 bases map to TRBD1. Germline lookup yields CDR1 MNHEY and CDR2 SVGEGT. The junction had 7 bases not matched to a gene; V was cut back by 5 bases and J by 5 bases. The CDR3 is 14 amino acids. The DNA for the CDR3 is TGTGCCAGCAGTGCTCGGGACAGGGACCACGAGCAGTACTTC. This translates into CASSARDRDHEQYF.

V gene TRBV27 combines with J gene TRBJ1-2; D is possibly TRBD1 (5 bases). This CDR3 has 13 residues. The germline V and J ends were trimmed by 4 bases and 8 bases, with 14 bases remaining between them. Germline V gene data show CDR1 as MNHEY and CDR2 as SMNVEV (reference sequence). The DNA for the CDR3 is TGTGCCAGCAGTTGGGGAGACAGTCCGGGCTACACCTTC. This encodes CASSWGDSPGYTF.

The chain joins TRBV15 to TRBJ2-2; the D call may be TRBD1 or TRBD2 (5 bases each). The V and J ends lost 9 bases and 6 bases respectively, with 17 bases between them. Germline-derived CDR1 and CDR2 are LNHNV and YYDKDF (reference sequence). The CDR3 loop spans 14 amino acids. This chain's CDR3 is CATSGPPSAGELFF. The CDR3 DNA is TGTGCCACTTCGGGGCCCCCGAGCGCCGGGGAGCTGTTTTTT.

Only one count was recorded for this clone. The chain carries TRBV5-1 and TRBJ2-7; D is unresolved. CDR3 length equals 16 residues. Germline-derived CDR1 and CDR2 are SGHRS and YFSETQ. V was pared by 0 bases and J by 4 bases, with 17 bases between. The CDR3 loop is CASSLVRTTPPYEQYF. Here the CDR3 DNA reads TGCGCCAGCAGCTTGGTGCGCACCACCCCACCATACGAGCAGTACTTC.

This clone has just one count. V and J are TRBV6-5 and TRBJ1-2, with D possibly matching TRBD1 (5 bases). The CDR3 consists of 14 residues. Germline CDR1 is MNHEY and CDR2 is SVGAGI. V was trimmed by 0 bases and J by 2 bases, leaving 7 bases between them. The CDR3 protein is CASSYSGENYGYTF. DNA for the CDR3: TGTGCCAGCAGTTACTCAGGGGAAAACTATGGCTACACCTTC.

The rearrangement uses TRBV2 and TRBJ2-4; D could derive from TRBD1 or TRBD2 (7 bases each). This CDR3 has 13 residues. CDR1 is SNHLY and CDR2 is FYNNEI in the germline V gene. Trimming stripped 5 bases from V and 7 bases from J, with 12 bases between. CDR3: CASSRQGGNIQYF. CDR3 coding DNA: TGTGCCAGCAGTCGGCAGGGGGGGAACATTCAGTACTTC.

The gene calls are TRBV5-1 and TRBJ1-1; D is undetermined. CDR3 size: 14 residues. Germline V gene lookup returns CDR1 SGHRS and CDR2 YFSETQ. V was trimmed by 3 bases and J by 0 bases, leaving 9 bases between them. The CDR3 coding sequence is TGCGCCAGCAGCTACTCGCAGATGAACACTGAAGCTTTCTTT. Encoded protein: CASSYSQMNTEAFF.

CDR3 in amino acids: CASSFDRVWYEQYF. The CDR3 DNA follows: TGTGCCAGCAGCTTCGACAGGGTTTGGTACGAGCAGTACTTC. This chain joins TRBV7-2 and TRBJ2-7; TRBD1 aligns across 7 bases. CDR1 and CDR2 (germline): SGHTA, FQGNSA. CDR3 length: 14 residues. V trimming: 3 bases; J trimming: 4 bases; junction bases outside the gene matches: 6.

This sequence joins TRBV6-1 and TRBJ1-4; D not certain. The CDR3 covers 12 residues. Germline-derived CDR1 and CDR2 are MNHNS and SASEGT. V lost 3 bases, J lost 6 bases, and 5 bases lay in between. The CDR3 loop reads CASSETYEKLFF. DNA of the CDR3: TGTGCCAGCAGTGAGACGTATGAAAAACTGTTTTTT.

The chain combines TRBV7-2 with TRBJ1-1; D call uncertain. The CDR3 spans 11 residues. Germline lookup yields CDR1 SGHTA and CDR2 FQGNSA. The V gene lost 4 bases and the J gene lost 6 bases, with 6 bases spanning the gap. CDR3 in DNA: TGTGCCAGCAGCTCTCTGGCTGAAGCTTTCTTT. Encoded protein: CASSSLAEAFF.

In DNA form, the CDR3 reads TGTGCCAGCTCACGTGAACCCGAAGCTTTCTTT. Its protein is CASSREPEAFF. The V call is TRBV18, the J call TRBJ1-1, with D hard to call. V gave up 4 bases and J gave up 8 bases, with 8 bases separating them. This CDR3 has 11 residues. Germline V gene data show CDR1 as KGHSH and CDR2 as LQKENI. Together with reference TRBV18 and TRBJ1-1, the CDR3 gives the full variable domain: NAGVMQNPRHLVRRRGQEARLRCSPMKGHSHVYWYRQLPEEGLKFMVYLQKENIIDESGMPKERFSAEFPKEGPSILRIQQVVRGDSAAYFCASSREPEAFFGQGTRLTVV.

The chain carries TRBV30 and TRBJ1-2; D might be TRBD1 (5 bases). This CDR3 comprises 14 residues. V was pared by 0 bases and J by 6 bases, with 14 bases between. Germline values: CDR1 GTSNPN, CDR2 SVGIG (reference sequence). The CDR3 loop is CAWSVHPGTNGYTF. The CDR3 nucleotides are TGTGCCTGGAGTGTTCACCCCGGGACGAATGGCTACACCTTC.

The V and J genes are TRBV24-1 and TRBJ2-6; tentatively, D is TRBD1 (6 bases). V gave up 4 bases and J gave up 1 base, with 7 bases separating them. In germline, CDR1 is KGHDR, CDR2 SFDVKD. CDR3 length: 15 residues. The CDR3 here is CATSETGSGANVLTF. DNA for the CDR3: TGTGCCACCAGTGAGACAGGTTCTGGGGCCAACGTCCTGACTTTC.

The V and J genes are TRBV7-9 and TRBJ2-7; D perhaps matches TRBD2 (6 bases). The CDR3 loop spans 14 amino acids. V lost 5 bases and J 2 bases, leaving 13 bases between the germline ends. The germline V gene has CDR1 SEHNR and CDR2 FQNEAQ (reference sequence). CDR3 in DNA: TGTGCCAGCAGCGCGGACTACCCCCCCTACGAGCAGTACTTC. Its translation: CASSADYPPYEQYF.

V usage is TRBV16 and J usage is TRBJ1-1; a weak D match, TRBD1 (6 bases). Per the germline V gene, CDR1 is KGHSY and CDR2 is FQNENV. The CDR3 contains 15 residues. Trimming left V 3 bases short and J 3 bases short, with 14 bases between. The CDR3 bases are TGTGCCAGCAGCCAGGCCGGGACACCTTACACTGAAGCTTTCTTT. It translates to CASSQAGTPYTEAFF.

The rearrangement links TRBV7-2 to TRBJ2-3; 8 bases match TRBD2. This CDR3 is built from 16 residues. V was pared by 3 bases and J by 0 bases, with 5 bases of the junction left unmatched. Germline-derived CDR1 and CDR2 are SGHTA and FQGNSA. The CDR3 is CASSFDLAGSTDTQYF. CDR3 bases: TGTGCCAGCAGCTTCGATCTAGCGGGTAGCACAGATACGCAGTATTTT.

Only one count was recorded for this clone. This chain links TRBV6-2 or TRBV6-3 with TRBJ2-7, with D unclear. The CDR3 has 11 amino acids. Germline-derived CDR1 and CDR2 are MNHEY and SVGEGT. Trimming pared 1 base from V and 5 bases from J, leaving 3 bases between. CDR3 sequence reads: CASSYFDEQYF. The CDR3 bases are TGTGCCAGCAGTTACTTCGACGAGCAGTACTTC.

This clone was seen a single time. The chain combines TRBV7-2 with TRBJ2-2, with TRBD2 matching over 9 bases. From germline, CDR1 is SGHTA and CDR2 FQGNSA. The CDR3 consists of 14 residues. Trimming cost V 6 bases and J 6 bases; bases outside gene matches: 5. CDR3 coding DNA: TGTGCCAGCAGGCGGGGGGGAAGCCCCGGGGAGCTGTTTTTT. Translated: CASRRGGSPGELFF.

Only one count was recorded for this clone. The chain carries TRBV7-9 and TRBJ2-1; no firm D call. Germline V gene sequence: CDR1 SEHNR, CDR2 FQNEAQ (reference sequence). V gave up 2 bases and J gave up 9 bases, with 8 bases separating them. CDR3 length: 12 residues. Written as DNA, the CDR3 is TGTGCCAGCAGCTTAAATGCCGGTGAGCAGTTCTTC. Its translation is CASSLNAGEQFF.

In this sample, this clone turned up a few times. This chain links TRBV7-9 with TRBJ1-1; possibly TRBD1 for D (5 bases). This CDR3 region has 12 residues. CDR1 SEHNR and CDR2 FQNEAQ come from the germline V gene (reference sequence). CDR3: CVHNQGDTEAFF. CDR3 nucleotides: TGTGTCCACAATCAGGGCGACACTGAAGCTTTCTTT.

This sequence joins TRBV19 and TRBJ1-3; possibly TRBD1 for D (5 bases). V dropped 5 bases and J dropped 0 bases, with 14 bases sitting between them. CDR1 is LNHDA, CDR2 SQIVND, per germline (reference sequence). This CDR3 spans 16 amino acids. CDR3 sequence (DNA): TGTGCCAGTAGTCGACCGACAGACTACTCTGGAAACACCATATATTTT. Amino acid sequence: CASSRPTDYSGNTIYF.